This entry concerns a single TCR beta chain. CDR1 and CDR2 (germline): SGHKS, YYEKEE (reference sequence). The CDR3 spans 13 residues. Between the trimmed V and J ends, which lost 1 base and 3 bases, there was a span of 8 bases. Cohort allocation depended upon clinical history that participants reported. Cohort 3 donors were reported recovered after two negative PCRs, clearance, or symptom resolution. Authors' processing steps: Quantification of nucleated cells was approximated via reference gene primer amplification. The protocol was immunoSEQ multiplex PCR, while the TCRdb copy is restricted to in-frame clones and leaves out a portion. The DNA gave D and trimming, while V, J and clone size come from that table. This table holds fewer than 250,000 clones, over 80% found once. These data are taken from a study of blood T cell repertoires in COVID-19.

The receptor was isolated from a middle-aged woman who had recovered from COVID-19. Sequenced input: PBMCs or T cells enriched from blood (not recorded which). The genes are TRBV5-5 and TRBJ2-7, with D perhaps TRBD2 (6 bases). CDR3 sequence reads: CASSLREVYEQYV. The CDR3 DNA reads TGTGCCAGCAGCTTGAGGGAGGTCTACGAGCAGTACGTC.